This T cell receptor beta chain was identified during a study of blood T cell repertoires in COVID-19. Study-level background: Samples came from the United States, Italy and Spain, spanning acute and convalescent COVID-19. Nucleic acid was either cDNA or gDNA, and it came from T cells, B-cell-depleted T cells, or PBMCs.

There are 13 residues in the CDR3. Germline-derived CDR1 and CDR2 are KGHDR and SFDVKD. V was clipped by 5 bases and J by 10 bases; unmatched bases: 6. Some clones are missing from TCRdb's copy, which holds only in-frame ones; the method was immunoSEQ multiplex PCR. Of about 250,000 clones listed, about 80% are singletons. The material sequenced was peripheral blood. The TCR comes from an elderly man with acute or convalescent COVID-19. The gene calls are TRBV24-1 and TRBJ2-1; 8 bases are shared with TRBD2. As DNA, the CDR3 is TGTGCCACCAGTGCGGGACTAGGAATGGAGCAGTTCTTC. Translation: CATSAGLGMEQFF.